The sequence of this T cell receptor beta chain was determined in a study of T cell responses to AZD1222 COVID-19 vaccine. Study-level findings and limits: Donors, mostly white British, included more females; clonal diversity was possibly underestimated. Seropositive at baseline were only six AZD1222 recipients.

In this sample, this clone turned up a few times. Its antigen is as yet unknown. Trimming removed 7 bases from V and 5 bases from J; junction bases left unmatched: 8. The CDR3 spans 13 residues. Sequenced by immunoSEQ multiplex PCR; TCRdb stores in-frame clones only, minus some. The sample lists around 70,000 clones; around 90% were seen once. Sequenced material: peripheral blood, taken 28 days after the second AZD1222 dose. The chain is built from TRBV12-3 or TRBV12-4 and TRBJ2-7; the match to TRBD1 covers 7 bases. The TCR sequence derives from an adult who received the AZD1222 COVID-19 vaccine. CDR3 region: CASTGQAADEQYF. The CDR3 DNA sequence: TGTGCCAGCACTGGACAGGCGGCCGACGAGCAGTACTTC.